Listed below are T cell receptor beta chains from one sample, sequenced in a study of blood T cell repertoires in COVID-19. Clones were read by immunoSEQ multiplex PCR, and TCRdb kept only the in-frame ones, dropping some. The repertoire holds some 240,000 clones, with around nine tenths as singletons. Sequencing was carried out using peripheral blood. The receptors here all came from a man aged 55 to 69 with COVID-19, enrolled during active disease. The conserved cysteine and the conserved F or W are not part of the CDR3 here.

>TRBV9|TRBJ2-7|12
ASSLTAGGYEQY
>TRBV28|TRBJ2-1|10
ASSPPYNEQF
>TRBV5-1|TRBJ2-2|13
ASSLGRSDTGELF
>TRBV18|TRBJ1-2|15
ASSQTQGATSSYGYT
>TRBV6-6|TRBJ1-6|11
ASTGGIDSPLH
>TRBV7-8|TRBJ1-1|12
ASSLLREGTEAF
>TRBV6-2/TRBV6-3|TRBJ2-7|13
ASSFLAGGGYEQY
>TRBV6-5|TRBJ2-1|14
ASSYSSGSMHNEQF
>TRBV5-1|TRBJ1-3|13
ASSSTGVSGNTIY
>TRBV5-4|TRBJ2-1|18
ASSLEASSGAGKSYNEQF
>TRBV5-1|TRBJ2-1|13
ASSLQGLAENEQF
>TRBV28|TRBJ2-5|11
ASTPVGRETQY
>TRBV5-1|TRBJ2-7|16
ASSPLRQSDRGPYEQY
>TRBV27|TRBJ2-7|11
ASSQGTGGAQY
>TRBV4-2|TRBJ2-2|14
ASSQERTRNTGELF
>TRBV28|TRBJ2-2|13
ASSTDRGRAGELF
>TRBV18|TRBJ1-5|12
ASSQDRSNQPQH
>TRBV14|TRBJ1-1|13
ASSQDWGVYTEAF
>TRBV5-1|TRBJ2-7|11
ASSLGDTYEQY
>TRBV11-2|TRBJ1-2|12
ASSATGMGYGYT